The 2 T cell receptor beta chains in this list originate from one sample, sequenced in a study of T cells in women clearing cervical HPV infection. Sequencing used immunoSEQ multiplex PCR; TCRdb keeps in-frame clones, though not all of them. This sample's table reports tens of thousands of clones. The specimen sequenced was blood buffy coat. The receptor source for this set is a woman between 18 and 69 years old with a cervical HPV16 infection that either progressed to CIN3+ or cleared (not recorded which).

In the case of this clone: The read falls 3 residues short of the CDR3 end, and the missing part is taken from the germline J gene. The genes are TRBV19 and TRBJ2-2, with D perhaps matching TRBD2 (6 bases). The CDR3 consists of 14 residues. The germline V gene has CDR1 LNHDA and CDR2 SQIVND (reference sequence). The V end was cut by 5 bases, the J end by 9 bases, with 16 bases between. The covered CDR3 bases are TGTGCCAGTAGTTCCGGGACTCCTCCGCGGGAG. Protein sequence: CASSSGTPPRE. The whole CDR3 is CASSSGTPPRELFF.

Points on this clone: The read comes to an end 3 residues before the CDR3 does, leaving the germline J gene to fill in the end. J is TRBJ2-5 and V is TRBV2; no clear D. Trimming shortened V by 5 bases and J by 4 bases, and 5 bases separated the two germline ends. Germline V CDR1 and CDR2: SNHLY, FYNNEI. This CDR3 contains 11 residues. The CDR3 bases that were read are TGTGCCAGCAGTAGAGGAGAGACC. It yields the protein CASSRGET. The whole CDR3 sequence reads CASSRGETQYF. Drawing the rest from reference TRBV2 and TRBJ2-5, the complete variable domain is EPEVTQTPSHQVTQMGQEVILRCVPISNHLYFYWYRQILGQKVEFLVSFYNNEISEKSEIFDDQFSVERPDGSNFTLKIRSTKLEDSAMYFCASSRGETQYFGPGTRLLVL.